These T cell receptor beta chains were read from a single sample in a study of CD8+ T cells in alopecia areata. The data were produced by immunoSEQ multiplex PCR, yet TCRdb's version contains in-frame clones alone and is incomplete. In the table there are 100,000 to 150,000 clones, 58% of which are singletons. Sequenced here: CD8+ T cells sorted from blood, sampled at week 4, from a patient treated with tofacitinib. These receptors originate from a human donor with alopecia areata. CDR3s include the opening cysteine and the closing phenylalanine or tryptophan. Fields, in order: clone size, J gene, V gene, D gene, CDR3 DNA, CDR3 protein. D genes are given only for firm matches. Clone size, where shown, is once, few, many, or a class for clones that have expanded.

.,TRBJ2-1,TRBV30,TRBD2,TGTGCCAGGTCCCCACTAGCGGGGAATGAGCAGTTCTTC,CARSPLAGNEQFF
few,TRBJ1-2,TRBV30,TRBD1,TGTGCCTGGGCCGGACAGGGCCCTTATGGCTACACCTTC,CAWAGQGPYGYTF
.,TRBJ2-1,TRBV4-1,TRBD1,TGCGCCAGCAGCTTGGACAGGGCCTATGAGCAGTTCTTC,CASSLDRAYEQFF
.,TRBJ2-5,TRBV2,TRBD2,TGTGCCAGCCTAGCGGGGTCCCAAGAGACCCAGTACTTC,CASLAGSQETQYF
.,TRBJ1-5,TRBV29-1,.,TGCAGCGCCTCCGAAGGGCAGATCGATCAGCCCCAGCATTTT,CSASEGQIDQPQHF
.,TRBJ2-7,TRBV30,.,TGTGCCTGGAGTAGTCCTAAATACGAGCAGTGCTTC,CAWSSPKYEQCF
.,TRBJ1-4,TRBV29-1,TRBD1,TGCAGCGTAATGACAGGGGATGAAAAACTGTTTTTT,CSVMTGDEKLFF
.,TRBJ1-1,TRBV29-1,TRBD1,TGCAGCGTCCCCAGGGGGGGGAGTATTACTGAAGCTTTCTTT,CSVPRGGSITEAFF
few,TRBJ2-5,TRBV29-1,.,TGCAGCGTTGAAGAACGGGCTCAAGAGACCCAGTACTTC,CSVEERAQETQYF
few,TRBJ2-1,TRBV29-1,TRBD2,TGCAGCGTTGAAGTTTGGGAGCGGGGGGCCGCCAATGAGCAGTTCTTC,CSVEVWERGAANEQFF
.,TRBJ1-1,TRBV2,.,TGTGCCAGCAGTGATACTGAAGCTTTCTTT,CASSDTEAFF
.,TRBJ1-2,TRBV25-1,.,TGTGCCAGCAGTGGGGACCGGTGGGGCAGGGGCTACACCTTC,CASSGDRWGRGYTF
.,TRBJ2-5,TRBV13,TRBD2,TGTGCCAGCAGCTCGACCTCTAGCGGGGGGCTCGGGGAGACCCAGTACTTC,CASSSTSSGGLGETQYF
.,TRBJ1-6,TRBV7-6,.,TGTGCCAGCTTAGCCTCACCCGGCGGTTCACCCCTCCACTTT,CASLASPGGSPLHF
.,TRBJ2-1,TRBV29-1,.,TGCAGCGCACAGGGTTCATACAATGAGCAGTTCTTC,CSAQGSYNEQFF
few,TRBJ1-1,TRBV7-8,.,TGTGCCAGCCTCGACACCTTTGGGCACACTGAAGCTTTCTTT,CASLDTFGHTEAFF
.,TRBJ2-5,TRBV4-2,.,TGTGCCAGCAGCCAAGGGACTGAAGTTCTCGGGGAGACCCAGTACTTC,CASSQGTEVLGETQYF
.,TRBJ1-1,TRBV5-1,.,TGCGCCAGCAGCTTGGGCACTGAAGCTTTCTTT,CASSLGTEAFF
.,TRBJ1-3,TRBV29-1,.,TGCAGCGCAGAAGGGGTCAACTCTGGAAACACCATATATTTT,CSAEGVNSGNTIYF
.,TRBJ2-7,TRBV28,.,TGTGCCAGCAGTTTGGACAGAGGCCCCTACGAGCAGTACTTC,CASSLDRGPYEQYF
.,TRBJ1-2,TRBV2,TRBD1,TGTGCCAGCCCCGAGGGGGCCGGCGGCTACACCTTC,CASPEGAGGYTF
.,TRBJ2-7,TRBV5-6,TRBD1,TGTGCCAGCAGCTTTCCGGGACAGCTCTACGAGCAGTACTTC,CASSFPGQLYEQYF
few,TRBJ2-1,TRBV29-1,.,TGCAGCGTTGAGCCAGGGGCGAACAATGAGCAGTTCTTC,CSVEPGANNEQFF
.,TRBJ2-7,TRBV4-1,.,TGCGCCAGCAGCCAATTGGGAAGCTACGAGCAGTACTTC,CASSQLGSYEQYF
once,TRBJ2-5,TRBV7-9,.,TGTGCCAGCAGCGCACTAATTGGAGGGGAGACTGGCCCCTTGGAGACCCAGTACTTC,CASSALIGGETGPLETQYF
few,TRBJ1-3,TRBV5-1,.,TGCGCCAGCAGCTTGGAGGGACCGACGATCTCTGGAAACACCATATATTTT,CASSLEGPTISGNTIYF
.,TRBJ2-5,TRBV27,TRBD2,TGTGCCAGCGGGACTAAAGAGACCCAGTACTTC,CASGTKETQYF
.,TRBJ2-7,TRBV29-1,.,TGCAGCGCTACCGGGACGGAAACCTACGAGCAGTACTTC,CSATGTETYEQYF
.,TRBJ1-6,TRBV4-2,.,TGTGCCAGCAGCCAAGATTCGGACAGTTCACCCCTCCACTTT,CASSQDSDSSPLHF
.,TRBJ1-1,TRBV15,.,TGTGCCACCAGCAGAGCAGTCCCGATGGGCACTGAAGCTTTCTTT,CATSRAVPMGTEAFF
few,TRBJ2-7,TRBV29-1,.,TGCAGCGTTTATGGCGGAGGATCCTACGAGCAGTACTTC,CSVYGGGSYEQYF
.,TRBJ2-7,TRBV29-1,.,TGCAGCGTTGAAAAAGGGGCCGAGCAGTACTTC,CSVEKGAEQYF
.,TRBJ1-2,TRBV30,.,TGTGCCTGGATGGCAGACACGGCCCTCGGCTACACCTTC,CAWMADTALGYTF
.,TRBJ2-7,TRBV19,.,TGTGCCAGTAGTGTCCAGGGAGCCGGCGAGCAGTACTTC,CASSVQGAGEQYF
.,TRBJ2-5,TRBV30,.,TGTGCCTGGACCCCCAATGGGGCGAATCAAGAGACCCAGTACTTC,CAWTPNGANQETQYF
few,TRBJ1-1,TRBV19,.,TGTGCCAGTAGTATTCCAGGGTTAGGCACTGAAGCTTTCTTT,CASSIPGLGTEAFF
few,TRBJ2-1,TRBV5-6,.,TGTGCCAGCAGCTTGTCCAATGAGCAGTTCTTC,CASSLSNEQFF
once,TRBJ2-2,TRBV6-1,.,TGTGCCAGCAGTGACGGGGAGACGAACACCGGGGAGCTGTTTTTT,CASSDGETNTGELFF
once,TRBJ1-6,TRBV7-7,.,TGTGCTAGCAGCTTGGACAGTAATTCACCCCTCCACTTT,CASSLDSNSPLHF
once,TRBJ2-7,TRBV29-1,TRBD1,TGCAGCGTTGTTCGGACAGGGGGCGAGTACGAGCAGTACTTC,CSVVRTGGEYEQYF
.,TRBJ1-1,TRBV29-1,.,TGCAGCGTTGATTACGGGCCCGAAGCTTTCTTT,CSVDYGPEAFF
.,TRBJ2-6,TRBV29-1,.,TGCAGCGTTGACGAAGGCCACTCTGGGGCCAACGTCCTGACTTTC,CSVDEGHSGANVLTF